This paragraph covers one T cell receptor beta chain sequence. This sample is drawn from a study of cytomegalovirus exposure and HLA in healthy donors. Background on the study: Counted in an early data release were about 86 million unique TCRs from HLA-typed donors. The study placed over 65% of its 350 to 450 genotyped donors in the Caucasian-associated ancestry cluster.

Amplification used 60 Vbeta primers and 13 Jbeta primers. Sequencing used immunoSEQ multiplex PCR; TCRdb keeps in-frame clones, though not all of them. The sample yields under 60,000 clones, 70% to 85% seen once. Germline lookup yields CDR1 MGHRA and CDR2 YSYEKL. V lost 0 bases and J lost 3, with 16 bases in between. The CDR3 has 17 residues. The chain carries TRBV4-1 and TRBJ2-3; D is undetermined. The receptor was isolated from a man aged 50-60 years in good health and CMV-seronegative. The sample taken for sequencing was PBMCs. CDR3 nucleotide sequence: TGCGCCAGCAGCCAAGAGGAGAAACCCTTGAAGACAGATACGCAGTATTTT. Translating gives CASSQEEKPLKTDTQYF.